Listed here are 21 T cell receptor beta chains from one sample, sequenced in a study of graft-versus-host responses after intestinal transplantation. Repertoires were generated with immunoSEQ multiplex PCR, while TCRdb's copy carries only in-frame clones and drops some. The profile shows fewer than 95,000 clones, over 85% of them singletons. Antigens of these TCRs are unknown. The specimen comprised unstimulated CD8+ T cells sorted from spleen or lymph node cells, sampled before intestinal transplant. These receptors were obtained from a human donor who received an intestinal transplant.

This chain uses TRBV28 with TRBJ2-3; tentative D call: TRBD1 (7 bases). The CDR3 runs to 20 residues. Trimming stripped 6 bases from V and 0 bases from J, with 28 bases between. Germline V lookup: CDR1 MDHEN, CDR2 SYDVKM. The CDR3 region has the DNA TGTGCCAGCAGGCCCCCGGGACAGTTGGGGGGCCCCCAAAGCACAGATACGCAGTATTTT. It specifies CASRPPGQLGGPQSTDTQYF.

Details on this clone: A junction boundary mismatches the germline segment, possibly from a read error. This chain links TRBV5-4 with TRBJ2-5, with 8 bases fitting TRBD1. This CDR3 has 16 amino acids. Germline-derived CDR1 and CDR2 are SGHNT and YYREEE (reference sequence). In DNA form, the CDR3 reads TGTGCGAGCAGCGGCCTGCTTTCAGGGGGCCGGGAGACCCAGTACTTC. Its protein product is CASSGLLSGGRETQYF.

The CDR3 region is CASSTRNAYEQYF. The CDR3 region has the DNA TGTGCCAGTAGTACGCGGAATGCCTACGAGCAGTACTTC. The V call is TRBV19, the J call TRBJ2-7; D unclear. V dropped 4 bases and J dropped 2 bases, with 9 bases sitting between them. Germline CDR1 is LNHDA and CDR2 is SQIVND (reference sequence). The CDR3 has 13 residues.

This clone was seen a single time. The chain recombines TRBV4-2 with TRBJ2-5; D perhaps matches TRBD2 (5 bases). Trimming shortened V by 1 base and J by 4 bases, and 16 bases separated the two germline ends. CDR3 length equals 16 residues. Germline lookup yields CDR1 LGHNA and CDR2 YNFKEQ. CDR3 sequence (DNA): TGTGCCAGCAGCCAAGCGCCATCGGGAAACGCAGAGACCCAGTACTTC. This sequence encodes CASSQAPSGNAETQYF.

The rearrangement uses TRBV19 and TRBJ2-7, with TRBD2 as a possible D gene (6 bases). Germline V lookup: CDR1 LNHDA, CDR2 SQIVND (reference sequence). Trimming cost V 5 bases and J 5 bases, with 16 bases left between them. CDR3 length: 14 residues. CDR3 nucleotide sequence: TGTGCCAGTAGTCCGGGAGTCGGCACCCACGAGCAGTACTTC. Translating it yields CASSPGVGTHEQYF.

A note on this clone: This specimen includes other DNA sequences encoding the same CDR3. The J gene is TRBJ2-7, the V gene TRBV27; weak D call: TRBD1 (5 bases). Germline V CDR1 and CDR2: MNHEY, SMNVEV (reference sequence). The CDR3 has 13 residues. The V and J ends lost 3 bases and 3 bases respectively, with 9 bases between them. The CDR3 DNA sequence: TGTGCCAGCAGTTTCGGGCAGGGCTACGAGCAGTACTTC. This gives the protein CASSFGQGYEQYF.

Points on this clone: An end of the junction differs from the germline gene, which may be a read error. CDR3 sequence: CASSYHGGGGAPTLTF. As DNA, the CDR3 is TGTGCCAGCAGCTACCATGGGGGCGGGGGGGCCCCCACCCTAACCTTC. V and J are TRBV7-9 and TRBJ2-7; 9 bases align to TRBD2. Germline V gives CDR1 SEHNR, CDR2 FQNEAQ (reference sequence). This CDR3 has 16 residues.

This clone was recorded only once. The chain has TRBV21-1 and TRBJ1-2. TRBV21-1 is recorded as a pseudogene. CDR3 length: 14 amino acids. CDR3 nucleotides: TGTGCCAGCAGCAAAGCGCTTGTCGGTCTTGGCTACACCTTC. As protein: CASSKALVGLGYTF.

The CDR3 sequence is CASSSGANYGYTF. The CDR3 nucleotides read TGTGCCAGCAGTTCAGGGGCCAACTATGGCTACACCTTC. The chain employs TRBV27 and TRBJ1-2, with TRBD1 as a possible D gene (6 bases). V shed 4 bases and J shed 2 bases, with 8 bases lying between them. The CDR3 spans 13 residues. CDR1 and CDR2 (germline): MNHEY, SMNVEV (reference sequence).

V and J are TRBV15 and TRBJ2-7; D ambiguous. The CDR3 has 14 amino acids. CDR1 and CDR2 (germline): LNHNV, YYDKDF (reference sequence). The germline V and J ends were trimmed by 4 bases and 0 bases, with 10 bases remaining between them. CDR3 nucleotides: TGTGCCACCAGCATACATGACTCCTCCTACGAGCAGTACTTC. Amino acids: CATSIHDSSYEQYF. The full variable domain, rest sourced from reference TRBV15 and TRBJ2-7, is DAMVIQNPRYQVTQFGKPVTLSCSQTLNHNVMYWYQQKSSQAPKLLFHYYDKDFNNEADTPDNFQSRRPNTSFCFLDIRSPGLGDTAMYLCATSIHDSSYEQYFGPGTRLTVT.

V and J are TRBV2 and TRBJ1-5; TRBD1 aligns across 7 bases. Trimming cost V 4 bases and J 1 base; bases outside gene matches: 1. CDR3 size: 14 residues. The germline CDR1 and CDR2 sequences are SNHLY and FYNNEI. The CDR3 DNA follows: TGTGCCAGCAGTGTGGGACAGAGCAATCAGCCCCAGCATTTT. It is translated as CASSVGQSNQPQHF. The full variable domain, its missing parts supplied by reference TRBV2 and TRBJ1-5, is EPEVTQTPSHQVTQMGQEVILRCVPISNHLYFYWYRQILGQKVEFLVSFYNNEISEKSEIFDDQFSVERPDGSNFTLKIRSTKLEDSAMYFCASSVGQSNQPQHFGDGTRLSIL.

This clone was observed a handful of times. J is TRBJ1-4 and V is TRBV19; 8 positions agree with TRBD1. CDR3 length: 16 amino acids. The germline gives CDR1 LNHDA, CDR2 SQIVND (reference sequence). J lost 7 bases, V lost 6 bases, and 13 bases had no gene match. The CDR3 nucleotides read TGTGCCAGTAGCCGCCTAATAGACAGGGGAGGTGAAAAACTGTTTTTT. Its protein is CASSRLIDRGGEKLFF.

The CDR3 DNA reads TGTGCCTGGAGTGGGGGACAGGGCGTAAACACCATATATTTT. Protein: CAWSGGQGVNTIYF. This chain links TRBV30 with TRBJ1-3, with 9 bases that match TRBD1. The CDR3 loop spans 14 amino acids. Germline loops: CDR1 GTSNPN, CDR2 SVGIG (reference sequence). J lost 6 bases, V lost 1 base, and 4 bases had no gene match.

The J gene is TRBJ1-1, the V gene TRBV4-3; no clear D. CDR1 is LGHNA, CDR2 YSLEER, per germline. CDR3 length: 15 residues. The V and J ends lost 0 bases and 3 bases respectively, with 11 bases between them. CDR3 region: CASSQDLGGYTEAFF. As DNA, the CDR3 is TGCGCCAGCAGCCAAGATCTTGGAGGGTACACTGAAGCTTTCTTT.

This clone was seen a single time. This chain links TRBV19 with TRBJ1-2; the match to TRBD1 covers 8 bases. Losses at the gene ends were 5 bases for V and 4 bases for J; bases not matched to a gene: 12. The CDR3 is 16 amino acids. CDR1 is LNHDA, CDR2 SQIVND, per germline (reference sequence). The CDR3 nucleotides read TGTGCCAGTAGTGGTCTAAGGGACAGGAATTTCTATGGCTACACCTTC. Its protein product is CASSGLRDRNFYGYTF.

The chain is built from TRBV29-1 and TRBJ2-6; 9 positions match TRBD1. The CDR3 contains 16 residues. V lost 4 bases, J lost 2 bases, and 6 bases stayed unmatched. Per germline, CDR1 SQVTM and CDR2 ANQGSEA. CDR3 protein: CSVVWTGAAGANVLTF. The DNA of the CDR3 is TGCAGCGTTGTCTGGACAGGGGCCGCTGGGGCCAACGTCCTGACTTTC. The variable domain in full, completed from reference TRBV29-1 and TRBJ2-6, reads SAVISQKPSRDICQRGTSLTIQCQVDSQVTMMFWYRQQPGQSLTLIATANQGSEATYESGFVIDKFPISRPNLTFSTLTVSNMSPEDSSIYLCSVVWTGAAGANVLTFGAGSRLTVL.

The gene calls are TRBV6-6 and TRBJ2-7, with a weak D call TRBD2 (5 bases). The CDR3 is 16 residues long. Germline CDR1 reads MNHNY; CDR2 reads SVGAGI (reference sequence). Trimming stripped 6 bases from V and 2 bases from J, with 20 bases between. CDR3 sequence reads: CASRRAAGELPYEQYF. DNA for the CDR3: TGTGCCAGCAGGAGGGCTGCCGGGGAGCTACCCTACGAGCAGTACTTC.

The chain carries TRBV5-4 and TRBJ1-1; TRBD1 is a possible D gene (5 bases). This CDR3 spans 14 amino acids. Germline CDR1 is SGHNT and CDR2 is YYREEE (reference sequence). Trimming pared 4 bases from V and 5 bases from J, leaving 15 bases between. The CDR3 region has the DNA TGTGCCAGCAGCCCCGGGGGGGGGAGGACTGAAGCTTTCTTT. It encodes CASSPGGGRTEAFF.

V gene TRBV4-2 combines with J gene TRBJ1-1; D is uncertain. The germline V gene has CDR1 LGHNA and CDR2 YNFKEQ. Trimming removed 0 bases at V and 2 bases at J, with 10 bases between. This CDR3 has 15 residues. CDR3 sequence: CASSQDPGSNTEAFF. CDR3 nucleotide sequence: TGTGCCAGCAGCCAAGATCCCGGTTCTAACACTGAAGCTTTCTTT.

J is TRBJ2-1 and V is TRBV19; D is possibly TRBD2 (5 bases). The V gene's germline CDR1 is LNHDA and CDR2 SQIVND (reference sequence). This CDR3 region has 13 residues. V was trimmed by 4 bases and J by 7 bases, leaving 11 bases between them. This CDR3 is CASSTHLANEQFF. The CDR3 nucleotides are TGTGCCAGTAGTACCCACCTAGCAAATGAGCAGTTCTTC.

This clone was picked up a small number of times. The J gene is TRBJ2-7, the V gene TRBV2, with D perhaps TRBD1 (5 bases). Germline V gives CDR1 SNHLY, CDR2 FYNNEI. The CDR3 loop spans 12 amino acids. V gave up 7 bases and J gave up 4 bases, with 11 bases separating them. CDR3 amino acids: CASTQYRYEQYF. The CDR3 DNA sequence: TGTGCCAGCACCCAGTACAGGTACGAGCAGTACTTC.